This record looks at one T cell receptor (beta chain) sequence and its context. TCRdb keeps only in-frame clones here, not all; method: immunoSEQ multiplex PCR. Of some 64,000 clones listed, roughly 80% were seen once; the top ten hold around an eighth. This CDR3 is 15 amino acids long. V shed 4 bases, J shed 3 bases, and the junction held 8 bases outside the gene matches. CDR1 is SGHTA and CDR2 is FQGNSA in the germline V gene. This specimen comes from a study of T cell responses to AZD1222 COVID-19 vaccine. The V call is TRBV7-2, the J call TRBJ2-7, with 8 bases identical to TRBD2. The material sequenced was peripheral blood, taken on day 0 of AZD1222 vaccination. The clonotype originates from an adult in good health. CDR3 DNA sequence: TGTGCCAGCAGCTCGGTAGCGGGGCTACTCTACGAGCAGTACTTC. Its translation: CASSSVAGLLYEQYF.